This TCR beta chain was identified during a study of blood T cell repertoires in COVID-19. CDR1 and CDR2 (germline): SNHLY, FYNNEI. Trimming removed 4 bases from V and 4 bases from J, with 16 bases in between. The CDR3 contains 15 residues. Authors' processing steps: Estimation of nucleated cell counts was performed using reference gene primer amplification. Only in-frame clones appear in the TCRdb table, and some are missing; sequencing was by immunoSEQ multiplex PCR. Clone size and the V and J calls come from that table; the DNA yielded D and trimming. The sample includes 120,000 to 150,000 clones, 82% of them seen just once.

The sequence was collected from a woman older than 75 with acute or convalescent COVID-19. Sequencing input: peripheral blood. This rearrangement joins TRBV2 to TRBJ1-2; no clear D. In nucleotides, the CDR3 is TGTGCCAGCAGTGGAGCCGATCTTTACTCCTATGGCTACACCTTC. Its translation is CASSGADLYSYGYTF.